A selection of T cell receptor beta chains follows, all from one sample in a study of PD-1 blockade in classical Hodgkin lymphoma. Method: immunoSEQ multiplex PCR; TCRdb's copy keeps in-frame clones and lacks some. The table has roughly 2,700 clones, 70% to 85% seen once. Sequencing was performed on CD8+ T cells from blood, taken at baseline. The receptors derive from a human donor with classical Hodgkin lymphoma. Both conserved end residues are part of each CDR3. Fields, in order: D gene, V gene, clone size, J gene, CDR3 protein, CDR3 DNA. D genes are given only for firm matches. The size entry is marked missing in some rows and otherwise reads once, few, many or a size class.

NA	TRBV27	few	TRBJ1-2	CASSFAQFYGYTF	TGTGCCAGCAGTTTTGCACAGTTTTACGGCTACACCTTC
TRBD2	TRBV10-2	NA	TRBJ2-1	CASSESFSSGLGGNEQFF	TGCGCCAGCAGTGAGTCATTTTCTAGCGGCCTAGGAGGGAATGAGCAGTTCTTC
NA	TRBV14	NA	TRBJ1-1	CASHGAGSSFEAFF	TGTGCCAGTCACGGGGCGGGCTCGTCCTTTGAAGCTTTCTTT
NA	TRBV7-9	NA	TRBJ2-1	CASTLGPNNEQFF	TGTGCCAGCACCCTAGGGCCGAACAATGAGCAGTTCTTC
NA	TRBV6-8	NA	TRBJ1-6	CASSYGASSYNSPLHF	TGTGCCAGCAGTTATGGGGCGTCATCCTATAATTCACCCCTCCACTTT
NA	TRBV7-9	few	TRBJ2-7	CASSSRVYEQYF	TGTGCCAGCAGCAGTAGAGTCTACGAGCAGTACTTC
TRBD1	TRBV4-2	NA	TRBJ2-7	CASSQGGTGTYEQYF	TGTGCCAGCAGCCAAGGAGGGACAGGGACGTACGAGCAGTACTTC
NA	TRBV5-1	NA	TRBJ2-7	CASSWRGSYDEQYF	TGCGCCAGCAGCTGGAGGGGTTCCTACGACGAGCAGTACTTC
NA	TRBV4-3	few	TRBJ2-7	CASSQEVWAAYEQYF	TGCGCCAGCAGCCAAGAGGTGTGGGCGGCCTACGAGCAGTACTTC
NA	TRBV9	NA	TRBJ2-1	CASSLTYNEQFF	TGTGCCAGCAGCCTCACCTACAATGAGCAGTTCTTC
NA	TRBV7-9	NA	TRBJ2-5	CASRGPVRGRRQETQYF	TGTGCCAGCAGGGGACCGGTAAGGGGCAGGAGGCAAGAGACCCAGTACTTC
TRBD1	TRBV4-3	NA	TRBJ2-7	CASSQELGTGYSYEQYF	TGCGCCAGCAGCCAAGAACTCGGGACAGGGTACTCCTACGAGCAGTACTTC
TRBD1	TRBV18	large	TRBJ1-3	CASSPPRQGSNTIYF	TGTGCCAGCTCACCACCGCGACAGGGCAGTAACACCATATATTTT
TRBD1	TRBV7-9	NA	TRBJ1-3	CASSRPGTGGSRGNTIYF	TGTGCCAGCAGCCGGCCGGGGACAGGGGGCTCTCGTGGAAACACCATATATTTT
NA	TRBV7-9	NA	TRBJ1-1	CASIAPLKPNTEAFF	TGTGCCAGCATAGCCCCACTAAAACCGAACACTGAAGCTTTCTTT
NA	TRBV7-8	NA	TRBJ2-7	CASSLNPGSYEQYF	TGTGCCAGCAGCTTAAACCCGGGATCCTACGAGCAGTACTTC
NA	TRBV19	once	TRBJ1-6	CASTGGSYNSPLHF	TGTGCCAGTACGGGGGGCTCCTATAATTCACCCCTCCACTTT
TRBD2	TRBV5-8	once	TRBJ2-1	CASSTAGGSYNEQFF	TGTGCCAGCAGCACAGCGGGGGGCTCCTACAATGAGCAGTTCTTC
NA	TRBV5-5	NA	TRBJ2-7	CASSSLQVYEQYF	TGTGCCAGCAGCTCCCTTCAGGTTTACGAGCAGTACTTC
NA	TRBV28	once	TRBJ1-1	CASSFRGKSEAFF	TGTGCCAGCAGTTTTAGGGGGAAGAGTGAAGCTTTCTTT
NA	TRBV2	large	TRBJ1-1	CASSDWDTEAFF	TGTGCCAGCAGTGATTGGGACACTGAAGCTTTCTTT
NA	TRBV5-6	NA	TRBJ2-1	CASSFPGQDEQFF	TGTGCCAGCAGCTTCCCAGGGCAAGATGAGCAGTTCTTC
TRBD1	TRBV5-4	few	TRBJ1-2	CASSLGGTGFSDGYTF	TGTGCCAGCAGCTTGGGTGGGACAGGTTTTTCGGATGGCTACACCTTC
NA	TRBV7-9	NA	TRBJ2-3	CASSWRASTDTQYF	TGTGCCAGCAGCTGGAGGGCGAGCACAGATACGCAGTATTTT
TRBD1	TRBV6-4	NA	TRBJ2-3	CASSRTGSTDTQYF	TGTGCCAGCTCACGGACAGGCAGCACAGATACGCAGTATTTT
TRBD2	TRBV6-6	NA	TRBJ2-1	CASSLLAGGYNEQFF	TGTGCCAGCAGCCTACTAGCGGGGGGATACAATGAGCAGTTCTTC
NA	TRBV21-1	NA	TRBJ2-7	CASSRDSSYEQYF	TGTGCCAGCAGCAGGGACAGCTCCTACGAGCAGTACTTC
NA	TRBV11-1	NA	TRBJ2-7	CASSESYSSSYEQYF	TGTGCCAGCAGCGAGAGTTACTCCTCTTCCTACGAGCAGTACTTC
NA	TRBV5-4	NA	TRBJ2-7	CASSEAGWTAYEQYF	TGTGCCAGCAGCGAAGCCGGTTGGACAGCCTACGAGCAGTACTTC
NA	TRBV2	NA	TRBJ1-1	CASPGSTEAFF	TGTGCCAGCCCAGGGAGCACTGAAGCTTTCTTT
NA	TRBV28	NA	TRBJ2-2	CASSFYPGELFF	TGTGCCAGCAGTTTCTATCCTGGGGAGCTGTTTTTT
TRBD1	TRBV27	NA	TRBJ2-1	CASSHPFGTGNNEQFF	TGTGCCAGCAGTCACCCTTTCGGGACAGGGAATAATGAGCAGTTCTTC
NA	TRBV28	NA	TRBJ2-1	CASSLSGYEGNEQFF	TGTGCCAGCAGCCTTTCTGGTTATGAAGGGAATGAGCAGTTCTTC
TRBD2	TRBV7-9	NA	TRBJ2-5	CASSLVLAGETQYF	TGTGCCAGCAGCTTAGTTTTAGCGGGTGAGACCCAGTACTTC
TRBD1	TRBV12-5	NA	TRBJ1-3	CASGLVQGAGSSGNTIYF	TGTGCTAGTGGTTTGGTACAGGGGGCAGGGAGCTCTGGAAACACCATATATTTT
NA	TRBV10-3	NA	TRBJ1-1	CAISESNGEAFF	TGTGCCATCAGTGAGTCTAACGGAGAAGCTTTCTTT
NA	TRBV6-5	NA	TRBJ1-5	CASSRGGYQPQHF	TGTGCCAGCAGTCGGGGGGGGTATCAGCCCCAGCATTTT
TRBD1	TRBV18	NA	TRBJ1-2	CASSSLPGGFYGYTF	TGTGCCAGCTCATCCTTACCAGGGGGCTTCTATGGCTACACCTTC
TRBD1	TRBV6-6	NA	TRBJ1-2	CASSYSGTGDYGYTF	TGTGCCAGCAGTTACTCCGGGACAGGGGACTATGGCTACACCTTC
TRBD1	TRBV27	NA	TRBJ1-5	CASTLGSGGGNQPQHF	TGTGCCAGCACTCTAGGGTCAGGGGGCGGCAATCAGCCCCAGCATTTT
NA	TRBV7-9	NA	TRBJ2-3	CASSARAGGSSTDTQYF	TGTGCCAGCAGCGCAAGGGCTGGGGGGTCTAGCACAGATACGCAGTATTTT
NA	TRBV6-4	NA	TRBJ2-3	CASSHRGGTDTQYF	TGTGCCAGCAGTCATCGCGGGGGCACAGATACGCAGTATTTT
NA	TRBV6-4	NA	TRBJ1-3	CASSKTDSGNTIYF	TGTGCCAGCAGCAAGACGGATTCTGGAAACACCATATATTTT
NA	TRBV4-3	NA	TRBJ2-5	CASSQGLGGETQYF	TGCGCCAGCAGCCAAGGACTTGGGGGGGAGACCCAGTACTTC
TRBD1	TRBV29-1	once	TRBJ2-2	CSVETGTGIGSAGELFF	TGCAGCGTTGAGACCGGGACAGGGATCGGTTCCGCCGGGGAGCTGTTTTTT
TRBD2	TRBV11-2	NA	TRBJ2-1	CASSLVSTGGYNEQFF	TGTGCCAGCAGCTTAGTCTCGACGGGGGGCTACAATGAGCAGTTCTTC
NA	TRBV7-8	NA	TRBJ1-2	CASSLGAVRRRNYGYTF	TGTGCCAGCAGCTTAGGGGCAGTCCGACGAAGAAACTATGGCTACACCTTC
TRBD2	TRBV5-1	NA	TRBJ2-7	CASRSAGGRSYEQYF	TGCGCCAGCCGATCTGCGGGGGGCCGCTCCTACGAGCAGTACTTC
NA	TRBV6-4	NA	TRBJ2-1	CASSEGIDNEQFF	TGTGCCAGCAGTGAAGGAATTGACAATGAGCAGTTCTTC
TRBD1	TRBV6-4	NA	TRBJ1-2	CASSDPNGDRANYGYTF	TGTGCCAGCAGTGACCCGAACGGGGACAGGGCTAACTATGGCTACACCTTC
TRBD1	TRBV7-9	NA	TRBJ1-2	CASSLAGDRAYGYTF	TGTGCCAGCAGCTTAGCGGGGGACAGAGCCTATGGCTACACCTTC
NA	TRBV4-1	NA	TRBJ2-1	CASSDVYEQFF	TGCGCCAGCAGCGACGTATATGAGCAGTTCTTC
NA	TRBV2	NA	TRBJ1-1	CASSGFKGTEAFF	TGTGCCAGCAGTGGATTCAAGGGGACTGAAGCTTTCTTT